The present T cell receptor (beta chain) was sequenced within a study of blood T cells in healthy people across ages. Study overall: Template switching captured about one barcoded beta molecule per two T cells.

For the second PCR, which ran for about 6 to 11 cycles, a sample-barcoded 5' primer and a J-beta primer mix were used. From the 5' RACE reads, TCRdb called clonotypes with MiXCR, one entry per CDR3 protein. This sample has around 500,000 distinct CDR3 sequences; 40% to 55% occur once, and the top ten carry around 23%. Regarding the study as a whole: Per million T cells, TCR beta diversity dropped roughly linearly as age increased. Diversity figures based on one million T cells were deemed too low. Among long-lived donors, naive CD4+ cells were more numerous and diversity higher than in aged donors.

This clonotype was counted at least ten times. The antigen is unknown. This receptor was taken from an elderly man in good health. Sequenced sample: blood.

The CDR3 DNA sequence: TGTGCCAGCAGTCGACAGGGTGGGGGAAGGAGCAATGAGCAGTTCTTC. Protein product: CASSRQGGGRSNEQFF. This chain links TRBV6-6 with TRBJ2-1; 7 nucleotides agree with TRBD1. Looked up from germline, CDR1 is MNHNY and CDR2 is SVGAGI (reference sequence). With V trimmed by 5 bases and J by 6 bases, 13 bases remained unmatched. CDR3 size: 16 residues.